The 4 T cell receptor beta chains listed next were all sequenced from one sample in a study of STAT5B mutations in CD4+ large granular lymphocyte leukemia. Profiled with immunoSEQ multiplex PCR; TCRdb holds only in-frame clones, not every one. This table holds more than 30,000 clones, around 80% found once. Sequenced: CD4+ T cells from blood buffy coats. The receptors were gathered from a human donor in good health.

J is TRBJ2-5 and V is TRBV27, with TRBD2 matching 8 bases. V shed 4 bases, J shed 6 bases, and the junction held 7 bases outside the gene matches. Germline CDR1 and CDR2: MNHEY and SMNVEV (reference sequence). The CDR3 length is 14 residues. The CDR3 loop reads CASSSQREMKTQYF. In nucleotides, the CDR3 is TGTGCCAGCAGTTCGCAGCGGGAGATGAAGACCCAGTACTTC.

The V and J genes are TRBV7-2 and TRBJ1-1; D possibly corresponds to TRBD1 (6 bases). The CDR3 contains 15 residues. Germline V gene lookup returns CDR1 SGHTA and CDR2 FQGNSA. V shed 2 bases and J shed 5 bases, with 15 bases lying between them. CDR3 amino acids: CASSLRGGSGTEAFF. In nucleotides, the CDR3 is TGTGCCAGCAGCTTAAGGGGGGGGAGCGGGACTGAAGCTTTCTTT.

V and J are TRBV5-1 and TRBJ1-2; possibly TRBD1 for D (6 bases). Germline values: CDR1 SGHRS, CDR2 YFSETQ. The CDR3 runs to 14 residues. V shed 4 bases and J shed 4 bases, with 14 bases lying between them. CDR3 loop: CASSVSGEGYGYTF. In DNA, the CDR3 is TGCGCCAGCAGCGTGTCAGGGGAAGGCTATGGCTACACCTTC.

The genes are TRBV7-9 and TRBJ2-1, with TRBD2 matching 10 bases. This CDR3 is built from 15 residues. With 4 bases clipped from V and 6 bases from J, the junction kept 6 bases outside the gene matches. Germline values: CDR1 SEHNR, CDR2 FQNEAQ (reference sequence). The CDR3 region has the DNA TGTGCCAGCAGCTCGCAGCGGGAGGGTCTCAATGAGCAGTTCTTC. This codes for CASSSQREGLNEQFF.